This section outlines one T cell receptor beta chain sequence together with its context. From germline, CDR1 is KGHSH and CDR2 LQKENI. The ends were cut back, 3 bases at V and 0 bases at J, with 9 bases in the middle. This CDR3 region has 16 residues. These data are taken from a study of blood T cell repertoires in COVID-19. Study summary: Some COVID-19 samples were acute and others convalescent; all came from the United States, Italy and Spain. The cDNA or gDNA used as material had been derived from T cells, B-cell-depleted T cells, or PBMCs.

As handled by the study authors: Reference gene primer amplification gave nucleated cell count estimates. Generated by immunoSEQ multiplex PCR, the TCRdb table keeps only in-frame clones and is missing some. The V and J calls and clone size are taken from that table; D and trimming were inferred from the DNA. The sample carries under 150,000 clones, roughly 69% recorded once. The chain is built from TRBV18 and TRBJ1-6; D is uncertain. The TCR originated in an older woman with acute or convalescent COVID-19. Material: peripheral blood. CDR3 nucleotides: TGTGCCAGCTCACCCCGGGAGAGCTCCTATAATTCACCCCTCCACTTT. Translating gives CASSPRESSYNSPLHF.